This T cell receptor beta chain was identified during a study of T cells in tuberculosis. Trimming cost V 1 base and J 0 bases, with 10 bases left between them. The CDR3 runs 15 residues. The germline gives CDR1 SGHRS, CDR2 YFSETQ. Cells were sorted from thawed PBMC rested overnight and stained with GMM-loaded CD1B tetramer, viability dye and anti-CD3. The CD1B tetramers carried C32 glucose monomycolate purified from Rhodococcus equi. Clones were read by immunoSEQ multiplex PCR, and TCRdb kept only the in-frame ones, dropping some. This sample carries around 50,000 clones, roughly 87% of them seen once, and the ten largest clones take 21%.

The sample consisted of CD1b-GMM tetramer-negative cells sorted from PBMCs. V usage is TRBV5-1 and J usage is TRBJ1-1; D unclear. The TCR comes from an adult woman with latent tuberculosis. As DNA, the CDR3 is TGCGCCAGCAGCTTGACGCTAGGCGTGAACACTGAAGCTTTCTTT. It encodes CASSLTLGVNTEAFF.